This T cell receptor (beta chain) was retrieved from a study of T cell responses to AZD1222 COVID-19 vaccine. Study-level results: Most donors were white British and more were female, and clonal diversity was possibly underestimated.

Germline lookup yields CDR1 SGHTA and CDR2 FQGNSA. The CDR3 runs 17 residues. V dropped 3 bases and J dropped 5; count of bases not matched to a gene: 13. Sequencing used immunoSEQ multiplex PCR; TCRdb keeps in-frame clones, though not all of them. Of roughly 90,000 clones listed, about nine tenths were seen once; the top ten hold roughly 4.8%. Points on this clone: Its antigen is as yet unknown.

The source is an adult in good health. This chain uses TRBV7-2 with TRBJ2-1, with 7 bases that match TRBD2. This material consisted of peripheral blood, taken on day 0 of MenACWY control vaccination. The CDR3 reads CASSFASGGDYNNEQFF. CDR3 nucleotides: TGTGCCAGCAGCTTTGCTAGCGGAGGCGATTACAACAATGAGCAGTTCTTC.